One and the same sample provided the 18 T cell receptor beta chains below, sequenced in a study of blood T cell repertoires in COVID-19. TCRdb's copy holds only in-frame clones and misses some; the assay was immunoSEQ multiplex PCR. The profile shows approximately 200,000 clones, 80% to 90% of them singletons. Sequenced input: peripheral blood. The receptor set was obtained from a man between 45 and 60 years old who had recovered from COVID-19.

The table lists this clone with a few counts. The rearrangement uses TRBV18 and TRBJ1-4; D remains ambiguous. The CDR3 extends over 14 amino acids. Germline-derived CDR1 and CDR2 are KGHSH and LQKENI. With 3 bases removed from V and 8 bases from J, the gap between germline ends came to 13 bases. The CDR3 DNA reads TGTGCCAGCTCACCGACGGGGAAAAGGGAAAAACTGTTTTTT. Translated, it gives CASSPTGKREKLFF.

This chain joins TRBV15 and TRBJ2-3, with 7 bases matching TRBD2. Germline V gives CDR1 LNHNV, CDR2 YYDKDF (reference sequence). CDR3 length: 17 residues. The V and J ends lost 1 base and 4 bases, in that order; junction bases with no gene match: 11. CDR3: CATSRVLGGNVADTQYF. CDR3 nucleotide sequence: TGTGCCACCAGCAGAGTTCTCGGGGGGAATGTGGCAGATACGCAGTATTTT.

V gene TRBV27 combines with J gene TRBJ1-6; no definite D call. V gave up 3 bases and J gave up 4 bases, with 10 bases separating them. Per the germline V gene, CDR1 is MNHEY and CDR2 is SMNVEV (reference sequence). The CDR3 totals 15 residues. The CDR3 DNA follows: TGTGCCAGCAGTTTGGTCCGGACTTATAATTCACCCCTCCACTTT. Amino acids: CASSLVRTYNSPLHF.

Of note for this clone: This sample includes further DNA sequences coding for the same CDR3. This chain uses TRBV6-5 with TRBJ2-1; TRBD1 aligns across 9 bases. V lost 5 bases, J lost 1 base, and 3 bases stayed unmatched. Germline V gene sequence: CDR1 MNHEY, CDR2 SVGAGI. This CDR3 contains 15 residues. The CDR3 here is CASSPDRGSYNEQFF. The DNA for the CDR3 is TGTGCCAGCAGTCCGGACAGGGGTTCCTACAATGAGCAGTTCTTC.

The rearrangement links TRBV18 to TRBJ2-5; 10 bases are shared with TRBD1. Unmatched junction bases numbered 13, after V lost 2 bases and J lost 4 bases. The CDR3 runs 18 residues. Per the germline V gene, CDR1 is KGHSH and CDR2 is LQKENI. The CDR3 bases are TGTGCCAGCTCACCAGTTGTCCCGGGACAGGGGATTGTAGAGACCCAGTACTTC. It specifies CASSPVVPGQGIVETQYF.

The chain joins TRBV30 to TRBJ2-2, with D maybe TRBD2 (6 bases). The V end was cut by 5 bases, the J end by 1 base, with 14 bases between. Germline-derived CDR1 and CDR2 are GTSNPN and SVGIG (reference sequence). This CDR3 has 15 amino acids. CDR3 sequence (DNA): TGTGCCTGGTCCCCGGGACTGAAGAACACCGGGGAGCTGTTTTTT. Translating it yields CAWSPGLKNTGELFF.

The gene calls are TRBV5-4 and TRBJ2-1, with TRBD2 as a possible D gene (6 bases). The CDR3 runs to 15 residues. Germline lookup yields CDR1 SGHNT and CDR2 YYREEE (reference sequence). V was pared by 2 bases and J by 6 bases, with 15 bases between. CDR3 region: CASSFRRAGGNEQFF. As DNA, the CDR3 is TGTGCCAGCAGCTTTCGGAGGGCTGGGGGCAATGAGCAGTTCTTC.

This chain joins TRBV18 and TRBJ2-7, with TRBD1 matching 9 bases. The CDR3 extends over 13 amino acids. Germline CDR1 is KGHSH and CDR2 is LQKENI. V shed 5 bases and J 3 bases; nucleotides not matched to a gene: 2. The CDR3: CASSTTGGYEQYF. Written as DNA, the CDR3 is TGTGCCAGCTCAACGACAGGGGGCTACGAGCAGTACTTC.

Here the CDR3 DNA reads TGTGCCAGCAGCCAACTAGCGGGATTGGCAGATACGCAGTATTTT. This sequence encodes CASSQLAGLADTQYF. The J gene is TRBJ2-3, the V gene TRBV14; TRBD2 aligns across 9 bases. Germline loops: CDR1 SGHDN, CDR2 FVKESK. V dropped 2 bases and J dropped 4; count of bases not matched to a gene: 4. CDR3 length: 15 residues.

The chain links TRBV28 to TRBJ1-2; 8 bases agree with TRBD1. Germline V gene lookup returns CDR1 MDHEN and CDR2 SYDVKM. V shed 4 bases and J 5 bases; nucleotides not matched to a gene: 12. This CDR3 is 16 amino acids long. The CDR3: CASSSRQGPASYGYTF. The CDR3 coding sequence is TGTGCCAGCAGTTCGCGACAGGGGCCCGCGAGTTATGGCTACACCTTC.

The chain couples TRBV18 to TRBJ2-3; a possible D gene is TRBD2 (6 bases). This CDR3 is built from 16 residues. The germline V and J ends were trimmed by 0 bases and 2 bases, with 12 bases remaining between them. The germline V gene encodes CDR1 KGHSH and CDR2 LQKENI. CDR3 sequence: CASSPPKTRDTDTQYF. The CDR3 bases are TGTGCCAGCTCACCACCGAAGACTAGAGACACAGATACGCAGTATTTT.

The sample holds one count of this clone. V gene TRBV24-1 combines with J gene TRBJ2-1; TRBD2 aligns across 14 bases. V dropped 4 bases and J dropped 0; count of bases not matched to a gene: 16. Germline loops: CDR1 KGHDR, CDR2 SFDVKD. CDR3 length equals 22 residues. In DNA, the CDR3 is TGTGCCACCAGTGACCATAACCCTCGGACTAGCGGGAGGATCAGCTCCTACAATGAGCAGTTCTTC. Translated, it gives CATSDHNPRTSGRISSYNEQFF.

The chain couples TRBV7-2 to TRBJ2-3, with TRBD2 matching over 7 bases. This CDR3 spans 13 amino acids. V was pared by 7 bases and J by 6 bases, with 7 bases of the junction left unmatched. In germline, CDR1 is SGHTA, CDR2 FQGNSA. CDR3 region: CASTSGIRDTQYF. CDR3 in DNA: TGTGCCAGCACCAGCGGGATCCGGGATACGCAGTATTTT.

J is TRBJ2-4 and V is TRBV27, with D possibly being TRBD1 (5 bases). V was shortened by 2 bases and J by 1 base, with 15 bases between the two germline ends. Germline V gene lookup returns CDR1 MNHEY and CDR2 SMNVEV (reference sequence). The length of the CDR3 is 17 residues. CDR3 sequence reads: CASSLVAGRVAKNIQYF. In nucleotides, the CDR3 is TGTGCCAGCAGTTTAGTGGCAGGGCGTGTGGCCAAAAACATTCAGTACTTC.

This clone was found a few times. The sample contains more than one DNA sequence encoding this CDR3. The rearrangement joins TRBV28 to TRBJ1-6, with D possibly matching TRBD1 (5 bases). The CDR3 length is 13 residues. Germline CDR1 is MDHEN and CDR2 is SYDVKM. Trimming cost V 5 bases and J 7 bases, with 9 bases left between them. CDR3 sequence: CASSLRQNSPLHF. The CDR3 nucleotides are TGTGCCAGCAGTCTAAGACAGAATTCACCCCTCCACTTT.

The chain has TRBV28 and TRBJ1-3; no definite D call. V lost 3 bases and J 7 bases, leaving 4 bases between the germline ends. The germline V gene encodes CDR1 MDHEN and CDR2 SYDVKM. The CDR3 spans 11 residues. This CDR3 reads CASSLRNTIYF. For the CDR3, the DNA is TGTGCCAGCAGTTTGAGGAACACCATATATTTT.

The chain couples TRBV9 to TRBJ1-3; D is unresolved. The germline V and J ends were trimmed by 6 bases and 2 bases, with 15 bases remaining between them. Germline CDR1 is SGDLS and CDR2 is YYNGEE. The length of the CDR3 is 15 residues. The CDR3: CASTGGRVTGNTIYF. DNA of the CDR3: TGTGCCAGCACGGGAGGTCGGGTTACTGGAAACACCATATATTTT.

The chain couples TRBV28 to TRBJ1-2, with D tentatively TRBD1 (6 bases). Germline V CDR1 and CDR2: MDHEN, SYDVKM. The CDR3 is 14 amino acids. The V gene lost 1 base and the J gene lost 2 bases, with 8 bases spanning the gap. The CDR3 DNA reads TGTGCCAGCAGTTTATTTCAGGGGAACTATGGCTACACCTTC. Amino acids: CASSLFQGNYGYTF.